This TCR beta chain comes out of a study of T cells in Graves' hyperthyroidism and ophthalmopathy. Study information: Peripheral blood was secured at the point of initial diagnosis, before any treatment.

The diagnostic basis comprised clinical symptoms, serum thyroxine and TRAb, thyroid ultrasound and orbital computed tomography. This clonotype was counted many times. TCR beta CDR3 regions were amplified from RNA transcripts. When the TCR CDR3 underwent first-round RT-PCR, the HTBI primer set was used. In TCRdb, the multiplex PCR reads were re-called with MiXCR into one record per CDR3 protein. The top ten clones hold around 55% of a sample with approximately 300,000 distinct CDR3 sequences, about 17% of them seen once. The CDR3 spans 15 residues. Germline V gene sequence: CDR1 SGHNT, CDR2 YENEEA. The V end was cut by 4 bases, the J end by 0 bases, with 11 bases between.

The chain couples TRBV11-3 to TRBJ2-3; tentatively, D is TRBD1 (6 bases). This TCR was sampled from a woman aged 55-70 years with Graves' ophthalmopathy. Sequenced sample: blood. CDR3 bases: TGTGCCAGCAGCTCCAGGGGATCTAGCACAGATACGCAGTATTTT. It specifies CASSSRGSSTDTQYF.